Each of the 7 T cell receptor beta chains below was sequenced from the same sample in a study of OX40 agonist ivuxolimab in advanced cancers. The repertoire was sequenced with immunoSEQ multiplex PCR; TCRdb's copy has only in-frame clones and lacks some. The table lists under 65,000 clones, about 85% of them singletons. The sequencing used CD4+ or CD8+ T cells sorted from blood, collected in a trial of the OX40 agonist ivuxolimab. The source is an adult with an advanced solid tumor such as melanoma, head and neck, liver or kidney cancer.

V gene TRBV2 combines with J gene TRBJ1-4; D is undetermined. Germline CDR1 reads SNHLY; CDR2 reads FYNNEI. The length of the CDR3 is 13 residues. Trimming took off 5 bases at V and 8 bases at J, with 12 bases between the two ends. As DNA, the CDR3 is TGTGCCAGCAGTAGAAGCCCCGAGGAAAAACTGTTTTTT. Amino acids: CASSRSPEEKLFF.

V usage is TRBV2 and J usage is TRBJ2-7; D is unresolved. Germline V gene data show CDR1 as SNHLY and CDR2 as FYNNEI. The V end lost 2 bases, the J end lost 2 bases, and 7 bases lay between the germline ends. The CDR3 spans 13 residues. The CDR3, as DNA: TGTGCCAGCAGTGAAAACGTAGCCTACGAGCAGTACTTC. This sequence encodes CASSENVAYEQYF.

The CDR3 DNA is TGTGCCAGCAGCCAAGAGGAAAGCGGGTTGCAGTTCTTC. Amino acid sequence: CASSQEESGLQFF. The chain joins TRBV4-2 to TRBJ2-1; D might be TRBD2 (6 bases). V was clipped by 0 bases and J by 12 bases, with 12 bases between them. There are 13 residues in the CDR3. Germline lookup yields CDR1 LGHNA and CDR2 YNFKEQ.

The chain combines TRBV19 with TRBJ1-2; weak D call: TRBD1 (5 bases). The CDR3 runs to 15 residues. V was pared by 6 bases and J by 2 bases, with 16 bases between. Germline V gene sequence: CDR1 LNHDA, CDR2 SQIVND (reference sequence). The CDR3 region has the DNA TGTGCCAGTAGGCAGGGACCTCAAGCAAACTATGGCTACACCTTC. Translation gives CASRQGPQANYGYTF.

In nucleotides, the CDR3 is TGTGCCAGCAGTCCAACCGGGACAAACTTCGAGCAGTACTTC. Residues: CASSPTGTNFEQYF. This chain joins TRBV28 and TRBJ2-7; the D gene is possibly TRBD1 (6 bases). V was shortened by 5 bases and J by 6 bases, with 17 bases between the two germline ends. This CDR3 has 14 residues. Germline loops: CDR1 MDHEN, CDR2 SYDVKM.

This clone was counted a single time. V gene TRBV6-1 combines with J gene TRBJ2-7; a possible D gene is TRBD2 (6 bases). Germline-derived CDR1 and CDR2 are MNHNS and SASEGT. V lost 4 bases, J lost 3 bases, and 22 bases lay in between. This CDR3 is 17 amino acids long. The CDR3 loop reads CASSGTPGAGGDYEQYF. The CDR3 DNA follows: TGTGCCAGCAGTGGGACCCCGGGAGCGGGCGGAGACTACGAGCAGTACTTC.

The rearrangement links TRBV2 to TRBJ1-6, with 8 positions matching TRBD1. CDR1 is SNHLY and CDR2 is FYNNEI in the germline V gene. The trim removed 4 bases at V and 7 bases at J, leaving 6 bases unmatched. The CDR3 spans 15 residues. This CDR3 reads CASSVPGQENSPLHF. The CDR3 DNA is TGTGCCAGCAGTGTGCCGGGACAGGAAAATTCACCCCTCCACTTT.